This TCR beta chain was documented in a study of lymphopenia after photon versus proton radiotherapy. Study results and caveats: After lymphocyte nadir, photon-treated repertoires showed oligoclonal expansion, especially CD8+ Temra. Post-nadir TCR diversity decline inversely tracked overall survival among those who died. Relative stability marked proton patients; photon patients lost diversity and naive cells.

Points on this clone: Its antigen is not known.

V was pared by 6 bases and J by 7 bases, with 9 bases of the junction left unmatched. The germline CDR1 and CDR2 sequences are SGHTA and FQGNSA. This CDR3 is 13 amino acids long. Method: immunoSEQ multiplex PCR; TCRdb's copy keeps in-frame clones and lacks some. The sample holds approximately 150,000 clones, about 88% seen once. The TCR comes from a man in his forties or fifties with gastric cancer. This chain joins TRBV7-2 and TRBJ2-7; 7 bases are shared with TRBD2. Sample: peripheral blood, taken from a patient treated with photon-based radiotherapy. In nucleotides, the CDR3 is TGTGCCAGCAGGCAAGCGGGAAGTGAGGAGCAGTACTTC. Translating it yields CASRQAGSEEQYF.